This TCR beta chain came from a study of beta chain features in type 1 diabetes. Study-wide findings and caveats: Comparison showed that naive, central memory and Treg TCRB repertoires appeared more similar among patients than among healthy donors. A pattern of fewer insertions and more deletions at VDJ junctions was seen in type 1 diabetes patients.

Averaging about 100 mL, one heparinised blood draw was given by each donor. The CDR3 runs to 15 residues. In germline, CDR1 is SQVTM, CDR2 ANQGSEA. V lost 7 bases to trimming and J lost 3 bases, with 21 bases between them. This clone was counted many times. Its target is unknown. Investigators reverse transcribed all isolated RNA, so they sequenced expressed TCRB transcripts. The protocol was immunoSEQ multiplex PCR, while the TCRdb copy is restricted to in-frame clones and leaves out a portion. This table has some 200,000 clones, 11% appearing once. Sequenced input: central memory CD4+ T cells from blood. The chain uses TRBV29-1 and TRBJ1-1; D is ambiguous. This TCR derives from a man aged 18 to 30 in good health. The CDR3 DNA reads TGCAGCGCCCAACCTCTTCGGGGAGAGGACACTGAAGCTTTCTTT. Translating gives CSAQPLRGEDTEAFF.